A single sample gave rise to the 29 T cell receptor beta chains below, sequenced in a study of blood T cells in healthy people across ages. Combining a sample-barcoded 5' primer with a J-beta primer mix, a second PCR ran for roughly 7 to 12 cycles. Each CDR3 protein gets one entry after TCRdb re-called the 5' RACE reads with MiXCR. The sample contains about a million distinct CDR3 sequences, 35% to 45% of which appear only once. Sequences were obtained from blood. The receptors originated from a man aged 18 to 29 in good health.

The genes are TRBV12-3 or TRBV12-4 and TRBJ1-1; maybe TRBD1 (6 bases). V was shortened by 7 bases and J by 4 bases, with 16 bases between the two germline ends. The CDR3 has 14 amino acids. The CDR3, as DNA: TGTGCCAGCACCCACTCCCAGGGGAGCACTGAAGCTTTCTTT. Protein: CASTHSQGSTEAFF.

The gene calls are TRBV7-2 and TRBJ1-2; perhaps TRBD1 as D (5 bases). The germline V and J ends were trimmed by 5 bases and 4 bases, with 11 bases remaining between them. CDR1 is SGHTA and CDR2 is FQGNSA in the germline V gene. This CDR3 is 13 amino acids long. The CDR3 spells CASSVQTAYGYTF. The DNA of the CDR3 is TGTGCCAGCAGCGTACAGACAGCCTATGGCTACACCTTC.

This clonotype was recorded only once. J is TRBJ1-1 and V is TRBV7-9; D call uncertain. Germline CDR1 SEHNR, CDR2 FQNEAQ (reference sequence). V was shortened by 1 base and J by 10 bases, with 16 bases between the two germline ends. CDR3 length equals 14 residues. DNA of the CDR3: TGTGCCAGCAGCTTAGAATTGTGGGCCTTAGGAGCTTTCTTT. It codes for CASSLELWALGAFF.

This clonotype has a single count. The rearrangement links TRBV3-1 to TRBJ1-2; 9 bases agree with TRBD1. The germline V gene has CDR1 LGHDT and CDR2 YNNKEL (reference sequence). V shed 1 base, J shed 7 bases, and the junction held 7 bases outside the gene matches. There are 15 residues in the CDR3. CDR3 sequence reads: CASSQGETGGSGYTF. The CDR3 DNA reads as TGTGCCAGCAGCCAAGGAGAAACAGGGGGCAGTGGCTACACCTTC. The full variable domain, completed using reference TRBV3-1 and TRBJ1-2, is DTAVSQTPKYLVTQMGNDKSIKCEQNLGHDTMYWYKQDSKKFLKIMFSYNNKELIINETVPNRFSPKSPDKAHLNLHINSLELGDSAVYFCASSQGETGGSGYTFGSGTRLTVV.

J is TRBJ2-1 and V is TRBV14; TRBD1 might be the D (6 bases). In germline, CDR1 is SGHDN, CDR2 FVKESK. Trimming stripped 3 bases from V and 2 bases from J, with 17 bases between. The CDR3 length is 17 residues. The CDR3 DNA sequence: TGTGCCAGCAGCCATGGGGGCCTCGCCGATGCCTACAATGAGCAGTTCTTC. Translating gives CASSHGGLADAYNEQFF. Combining the CDR3 with reference TRBV14 and TRBJ2-1 gives the whole variable domain EAGVTQFPSHSVIEKGQTVTLRCDPISGHDNLYWYRRVMGKEIKFLLHFVKESKQDESGMPNNRFLAERTGGTYSTLKVQPAELEDSGVYFCASSHGGLADAYNEQFFGPGTRLTVL.

CDR3 protein: CASRSDSYNSPLHF. CDR3 nucleotide sequence: TGTGCCAGCAGATCGGACAGCTATAATTCACCCCTCCACTTT. The chain joins TRBV6-5 to TRBJ1-6; maybe TRBD1 (6 bases). The CDR3 spans 14 residues. With 6 bases removed from V and 3 bases from J, the gap between germline ends came to 9 bases. Looked up from germline, CDR1 is MNHEY and CDR2 is SVGAGI.

This clonotype appeared a few times. This chain uses TRBV27 with TRBJ1-5; D not resolved. V shed 2 bases and J shed 0 bases, with 5 bases lying between them. CDR1 and CDR2 (germline): MNHEY, SMNVEV (reference sequence). CDR3 length equals 14 residues. The CDR3 DNA reads TGTGCCAGCAGTTTAATGAATAGCAATCAGCCCCAGCATTTT. Protein sequence: CASSLMNSNQPQHF.

The V and J genes are TRBV20-1 and TRBJ2-2; D call uncertain. The CDR3 has 13 residues. Trimming shortened V by 2 bases and J by 2 bases, and 6 bases separated the two germline ends. From germline, CDR1 is DFQATT and CDR2 SNEGSKA (reference sequence). The CDR3 here is CSARTSNTGELFF. The CDR3 DNA follows: TGCAGTGCTAGAACCAGTAACACCGGGGAGCTGTTTTTT.

The chain combines TRBV25-1 with TRBJ2-1; 11 bases align to TRBD2. CDR1 is MGHDK, CDR2 SYGVNS, per germline. The junction had 8 bases not matched to a gene; V was cut back by 1 base and J by 9 bases. CDR3 length: 16 residues. The DNA of the CDR3 is TGTGCCAGCAGTGAATTGTCTAGCGGGGGGTATATTGAGCAGTTCTTC. Protein product: CASSELSSGGYIEQFF.

The CDR3 nucleotides are TGCGCCAGCAGCCAATCTCGAGGCCTAGCTAACTATGGCTACACCTTC. Translating it yields CASSQSRGLANYGYTF. The chain carries TRBV4-3 and TRBJ1-2; D call uncertain. CDR3 size: 16 residues. Germline values: CDR1 LGHNA, CDR2 YSLEER. Trimming removed 2 bases from V and 0 bases from J, with 13 bases in between.

This clonotype was observed a handful of times. The V and J genes are TRBV20-1 and TRBJ1-4, with TRBD1 matching 8 bases. Germline lookup yields CDR1 DFQATT and CDR2 SNEGSKA (reference sequence). There are 13 residues in the CDR3. Trimming removed 5 bases from V and 7 bases from J; junction bases left unmatched: 6. The CDR3 sequence is CSAPGQGGEKLFF. The CDR3 DNA follows: TGCAGTGCTCCAGGACAGGGAGGTGAAAAACTGTTTTTT.

This chain uses TRBV7-9 with TRBJ2-7; D perhaps matches TRBD2 (5 bases). V lost 3 bases and J 4 bases, leaving 25 bases between the germline ends. Germline assignment: CDR1 SEHNR and CDR2 FQNEAQ (reference sequence). The CDR3 runs to 18 residues. This CDR3 reads CASSFTPSNLGRAYEQYF. The CDR3 bases are TGTGCCAGCAGCTTTACCCCCTCTAATCTAGGGAGAGCATACGAGCAGTACTTC. The full variable domain, rest sourced from reference TRBV7-9 and TRBJ2-7, is DTGVSQNPRHKITKRGQNVTFRCDPISEHNRLYWYRQTLGQGPEFLTYFQNEAQLEKSRLLSDRFSAERPKGSFSTLEIQRTEQGDSAMYLCASSFTPSNLGRAYEQYFGPGTRLTVT.

This clonotype showed up just a few times. The rearrangement uses TRBV2 and TRBJ2-5; no definite D call. The CDR3 runs to 14 residues. Trimming removed 4 bases at V and 1 base at J, with 10 bases between. Germline V gene lookup returns CDR1 SNHLY and CDR2 FYNNEI. The CDR3 DNA reads as TGTGCCAGCAGTGGGGGTGTTCGCCAAGAGACCCAGTACTTC. It codes for CASSGGVRQETQYF.

CDR3 nucleotides: TGCAGTGCTAGAGCAGGGGGGCTACGGCAGCCCCAGCATTTT. Its translation: CSARAGGLRQPQHF. The chain employs TRBV20-1 and TRBJ1-5; 7 bases fit TRBD1. The germline V gene has CDR1 DFQATT and CDR2 SNEGSKA (reference sequence). The CDR3 loop spans 14 amino acids. Trimming took 1 base from V and 7 from J; bases not matched to a gene: 7.

The V gene is TRBV7-2, the J gene TRBJ2-1; TRBD2 matches 12 bases. The length of the CDR3 is 16 residues. V gave up 5 bases and J gave up 4 bases; unmatched junction bases: 6. Germline assignment: CDR1 SGHTA and CDR2 FQGNSA. The CDR3 loop reads CASSRTLAGGYNEQFF. The CDR3 DNA is TGTGCCAGCAGCCGAACCCTAGCGGGGGGGTACAATGAGCAGTTCTTC.

This clonotype was counted only a few times. The V gene is TRBV6-6, the J gene TRBJ1-1; tentatively, D is TRBD1 (5 bases). This CDR3 is 16 amino acids long. Germline V gene data show CDR1 as MNHNY and CDR2 as SVGAGI (reference sequence). Trimming removed 6 bases from V and 8 bases from J, with 25 bases in between. CDR3 sequence: CASSPRKDGTSREAFF. DNA of the CDR3: TGTGCCAGCAGCCCTCGAAAAGACGGGACGAGCCGAGAAGCTTTCTTT.

This clonotype was picked up a small number of times. The J gene is TRBJ1-2, the V gene TRBV20-1; 7 bases line up with TRBD1. CDR1 DFQATT and CDR2 SNEGSKA come from the germline V gene (reference sequence). The trim removed 3 bases at V and 3 bases at J, leaving 1 base unmatched. This CDR3 comprises 12 residues. The chain's CDR3 is CSARTGHYGYTF. The DNA for the CDR3 is TGCAGTGCTAGGACAGGGCACTATGGCTACACCTTC.

The rearrangement uses TRBV7-2 and TRBJ2-2, with a tentative D call TRBD2 (6 bases). The V end lost 3 bases, the J end lost 0 bases, and 11 bases lay between the germline ends. Germline lookup yields CDR1 SGHTA and CDR2 FQGNSA. The CDR3 has 16 residues. CDR3 nucleotide sequence: TGTGCCAGCAGCTTTAGGAGGGTGGCGAACACCGGGGAGCTGTTTTTT. This sequence encodes CASSFRRVANTGELFF. Variable domain in full (rest from reference TRBV7-2 and TRBJ2-2): GAGVSQSPSNKVTEKGKDVELRCDPISGHTALYWYRQSLGQGLEFLIYFQGNSAPDKSGLPSDRFSAERTGGSVSTLTIQRTQQEDSAVYLCASSFRRVANTGELFFGEGSRLTVL.

Worth noting for this clonotype: Mismatch with germline at one junction end may stem from a read error. The rearrangement joins TRBV7-2 to TRBJ1-6, with 9 nucleotides matching TRBD1. The CDR3 loop spans 15 amino acids. Germline V gene sequence: CDR1 SGHTA, CDR2 FQGNSA. CDR3 amino acids: CASSSTGTGNSPPHF. CDR3 coding DNA: TGTGCCAGCAGCTCTACCGGGACAGGGAATTCACCCCCCCACTTT.

The chain recombines TRBV6-6 with TRBJ1-2; possible D gene TRBD1, 5 bases. Germline V gives CDR1 MNHNY, CDR2 SVGAGI (reference sequence). V was shortened by 8 bases and J by 5 bases, with 9 bases between the two germline ends. The CDR3 spans 11 residues. CDR3 loop: CASLQGYGYTF. CDR3 nucleotide sequence: TGTGCCAGCCTCCAGGGTTATGGCTACACCTTC.

The genes are TRBV4-3 and TRBJ1-1; D is ambiguous. The CDR3 runs to 14 residues. Trimming left V 0 bases short and J 5 bases short, with 10 bases between. The germline V gene encodes CDR1 LGHNA and CDR2 YSLEER. The chain's CDR3 is CASSQESGGTEAFF. The CDR3 region has the DNA TGCGCCAGCAGCCAAGAGTCCGGAGGGACTGAAGCTTTCTTT.

This clonotype was detected only a few times. The chain carries TRBV9 and TRBJ1-2; the match to TRBD1 covers 7 bases. J was trimmed by 8 bases and V by 4 bases; bases with no gene match: 11. CDR1 and CDR2 from the germline V gene are SGDLS and YYNGEE. The CDR3 has 14 amino acids. CDR3 nucleotide sequence: TGTGCCAGCAGCTTCGCGACAGGGATGGGAGGCTACACCTTC. This translates into CASSFATGMGGYTF.

Note on this clonotype: Its ends do not fully match the called genes, so a read error is possible. The V call is TRBV20-1, the J call TRBJ1-6, with D maybe TRBD1 (5 bases). Germline loops: CDR1 DFQATT, CDR2 SNEGSKA (reference sequence). The CDR3 contains 13 residues. CDR3 nucleotides: TGCAGTACTAGGATCCAGACAGATTCACCCCTCCACTTT. This gives the protein CSTRIQTDSPLHF.

The gene calls are TRBV20-1 and TRBJ2-3; maybe TRBD2 (7 bases). From germline, CDR1 is DFQATT and CDR2 SNEGSKA (reference sequence). V gave up 3 bases and J gave up 6 bases, with 16 bases separating them. This CDR3 is 14 amino acids long. This CDR3 reads CSASLRGLPDTQYF. The CDR3 region has the DNA TGCAGTGCTAGCTTGCGGGGGCTCCCCGATACGCAGTATTTT.

This clonotype turned up a few times. The chain employs TRBV10-3 and TRBJ2-1; D is unclear. CDR3 length: 15 amino acids. The V and J ends lost 4 bases and 0 bases respectively, with 10 bases between them. CDR1 ENHRY and CDR2 SYGVKD come from the germline V gene. The CDR3 loop is CAISVAADSYNEQFF. The CDR3 nucleotides read TGTGCCATCAGTGTTGCGGCCGACTCCTACAATGAGCAGTTCTTC.

The rearrangement links TRBV30 to TRBJ1-1; D is ambiguous. The V gene's germline CDR1 is GTSNPN and CDR2 SVGIG (reference sequence). V lost 4 bases, J lost 6 bases, and 12 bases lay in between. The CDR3 loop spans 12 amino acids. The CDR3 region has the DNA TGTGCCTGGAATGCAGGAGGGCCTGAAGCTTTCTTT. Its protein product is CAWNAGGPEAFF.

This clonotype was counted only a few times. The chain uses TRBV6-5 and TRBJ2-7; possibly TRBD1 for D (6 bases). From germline, CDR1 is MNHEY and CDR2 SVGAGI. This CDR3 has 13 residues. Trimming stripped 6 bases from V and 5 bases from J, with 14 bases between. This CDR3 reads CASRRQELDEQYF. Written as DNA, the CDR3 is TGTGCCAGCAGGAGACAGGAGTTAGACGAGCAGTACTTC.

The V and J genes are TRBV29-1 and TRBJ1-1, with D possibly TRBD1 on 6 matching bases. Germline V CDR1 and CDR2: SQVTM, ANQGSEA. The CDR3 sequence is 14 residues long. V was trimmed by 2 bases and J by 3 bases, leaving 13 bases between them. This chain's CDR3 is CSVENAGTHTEAFF. The CDR3 nucleotides are TGCAGCGTTGAAAATGCCGGGACACACACTGAAGCTTTCTTT.

This clonotype was recorded a few times. The V gene is TRBV28, the J gene TRBJ1-2; D call uncertain. Trimming left V 6 bases short and J 6 bases short, with 17 bases between. The CDR3 runs 14 residues. Germline loops: CDR1 MDHEN, CDR2 SYDVKM. Here the CDR3 reads CASSPATASHGYTF. The CDR3 coding sequence is TGTGCCAGCAGCCCAGCGACCGCATCGCATGGCTACACCTTC.